One sample yielded the 28 T cell receptor beta chains listed below, sequenced in a study of graft-versus-host responses after intestinal transplantation (dated by TCRdb to about 2021). Taken with the paper, the label for time point translates to: cells obtained before transplantation from donor or recipient. The method behind the library was the immunoSEQ multiplex PCR assay. TCRdb's version of the immuneACCESS table is confined to in-frame rearrangements and falls short of the full clone set. An unresolved V gene accounts for under half of the shortfall where checked; the remainder is of unknown origin. The sample records over 65,000 clones, roughly 90% of which are singletons. The ten biggest clones cover about 8% of the sample. No antigen has been assigned to these receptors. The sample in question was unstimulated CD8+ T cells sorted from spleen or lymph node cells, obtained before transplant. These receptors were collected from a human donor who was the organ donor for an intestinal transplant.

This clone was recorded only once. This sequence joins TRBV28 and TRBJ1-1; D perhaps matches TRBD1 (5 bases). This CDR3 spans 10 amino acids. V lost 7 bases and J 12 bases, leaving 12 bases between the germline ends. Germline V gives CDR1 MDHEN, CDR2 SYDVKM. CDR3 loop: CASTRGEPFF. Written as DNA, the CDR3 is TGTGCCAGCACCCGGGGGGAGCCTTTCTTT.

The chain couples TRBV27 to TRBJ1-5; 9 bases agree with TRBD1. The CDR3 has 17 residues. Germline trimming cut 3 bases from V and 2 bases from J; bases unmatched to any gene: 8. The germline V gene has CDR1 MNHEY and CDR2 SMNVEV (reference sequence). The CDR3 loop reads CASSLSGQGRGNQPQHF. The CDR3 region has the DNA TGTGCCAGCAGTTTGTCGGGACAGGGAAGAGGCAATCAGCCCCAGCATTTT.

This sequence joins TRBV5-4 and TRBJ2-2; TRBD2 matches at 8 bases. The germline CDR1 and CDR2 sequences are SGHNT and YYREEE (reference sequence). The CDR3 is 15 amino acids. Trimming at V came to 4 bases and at J to 0 bases, leaving 2 bases not matched to a gene. Here the CDR3 reads CASSTGLANTGELFF. CDR3 bases: TGTGCCAGCAGCACGGGACTAGCGAACACCGGGGAGCTGTTTTTT. Filled out from reference TRBV5-4 and TRBJ2-2, the complete variable domain reads ETGVTQSPTHLIKTRGQQVTLRCSSQSGHNTVSWYQQALGQGPQFIFQYYREEENGRGNFPPRFSGLQFPNYSSELNVNALELDDSALYLCASSTGLANTGELFFGEGSRLTVL.

This sequence joins TRBV29-1 and TRBJ2-7, with 11 bases that match TRBD2. CDR1 and CDR2 (germline): SQVTM, ANQGSEA. V shed 7 bases, J shed 1 base, and the junction held 3 bases outside the gene matches. CDR3 length: 13 amino acids. The CDR3 loop is CSARTSGSYEQYF. The CDR3 nucleotides read TGCAGCGCACGGACTAGCGGGTCCTACGAGCAGTACTTC.

This sequence joins TRBV13 and TRBJ1-2; no reliable D call. Trimming took 4 bases from V and 8 from J, leaving 26 bases between them. This CDR3 spans 17 amino acids. CDR1 is PRHDT, CDR2 FYEKMQ, per germline (reference sequence). CDR3 loop: CASSSTGFPAGEGGYTF. The CDR3 region has the DNA TGTGCCAGCAGCTCAACGGGATTCCCGGCGGGAGAGGGCGGCTACACCTTC.

This chain connects TRBV4-1 to TRBJ1-1; the D is unclear. This CDR3 is 14 amino acids long. V was pared by 2 bases and J by 1 base, with 8 bases between. The V gene's germline CDR1 is MGHRA and CDR2 YSYEKL. This CDR3 reads CASSQIRENTEAFF. In nucleotides, the CDR3 is TGCGCCAGCAGCCAAATTAGGGAGAACACTGAAGCTTTCTTT.

V is TRBV4-1 and J is TRBJ1-1; D possibly corresponds to TRBD1 (5 bases). CDR1 and CDR2 from the germline V gene are MGHRA and YSYEKL. The CDR3 runs 16 residues. V lost 1 base and J lost 1, with 13 bases in between. The DNA for the CDR3 is TGCGCCAGCAGCCAAGGCCCGGGACGGACGAACACTGAAGCTTTCTTT. Its protein product is CASSQGPGRTNTEAFF.

The V gene is TRBV19, the J gene TRBJ2-7; weak D call: TRBD1 (6 bases). Trimming removed 6 bases at V and 1 base at J, with 37 bases between. Germline loops: CDR1 LNHDA, CDR2 SQIVND (reference sequence). The CDR3 runs to 22 residues. This chain's CDR3 is CASRVWRSNPFSSGQRSYEQYF. The CDR3 region has the DNA TGTGCCAGTAGGGTTTGGCGCTCTAACCCATTCTCCTCAGGACAGCGATCCTACGAGCAGTACTTC.

DNA for the CDR3: TGTGCCAGCAGTTCGGAGGGAAACATTCAGTACTTC. It encodes CASSSEGNIQYF. The chain has TRBV5-6 and TRBJ2-4, with D possibly matching TRBD2 (6 bases). Per the germline V gene, CDR1 is SGHDT and CDR2 is YYEEEE. The CDR3 loop spans 12 amino acids. Trimming shortened V by 5 bases and J by 6 bases, and 9 bases separated the two germline ends. The full variable domain, in which reference TRBV5-6 and TRBJ2-4 provide the parts outside the CDR3, is DAGVTQSPTHLIKTRGQQVTLRCSPKSGHDTVSWYQQALGQGPQFIFQYYEEEERQRGNFPDRFSGHQFPNYSSELNVNALLLGDSALYLCASSSEGNIQYFGAGTRLSVL.

This clone was counted a single time. The chain links TRBV27 to TRBJ1-4; D not resolved. The germline CDR1 and CDR2 sequences are MNHEY and SMNVEV (reference sequence). Trimming stripped 2 bases from V and 2 bases from J, with 9 bases between. The CDR3 has 15 residues. The CDR3 loop is CASSLAVPTNEKLFF. The CDR3 DNA sequence: TGTGCCAGCAGTTTAGCCGTGCCCACTAATGAAAAACTGTTTTTT.

This chain joins TRBV4-1 and TRBJ1-1; 8 nucleotides line up with TRBD1. Germline CDR1 and CDR2: MGHRA and YSYEKL. This CDR3 region has 14 residues. J gave up 5 bases and V 4 bases, and 6 bases lay outside the gene matches. The CDR3: CASSLGQGRTEAFF. The CDR3 region has the DNA TGCGCCAGCAGCCTTGGACAGGGCCGGACTGAAGCTTTCTTT.

Concerning this clone itself: Other nucleotide sequences in the sample specify the same CDR3. The gene calls are TRBV5-1 and TRBJ2-7; possible D gene TRBD1, 5 bases. Germline-derived CDR1 and CDR2 are SGHRS and YFSETQ. V was pared by 0 bases and J by 5 bases, with 6 bases between. The CDR3 is made up of 12 amino acids. CDR3 region: CASSLVGDEQYF. CDR3 nucleotide sequence: TGCGCCAGCAGCTTGGTAGGGGACGAGCAGTACTTC.

This clone was observed a few times. This CDR3 is also generated by other DNA sequences in the sample. The chain is built from TRBV9 and TRBJ1-5; D gene ambiguous. The CDR3 is 14 residues long. Trimming cost V 0 bases and J 0 bases, with 4 bases left between them. Germline CDR1 is SGDLS and CDR2 is YYNGEE. The CDR3 nucleotides read TGTGCCAGCAGCGTAGGGGGTAGCAATCAGCCCCAGCATTTT. Translated, it gives CASSVGGSNQPQHF.

The chain is built from TRBV6-5 and TRBJ1-2; 9 bases fit TRBD1. J lost 5 bases, V lost 0 bases, and 7 bases had no gene match. Germline CDR1 and CDR2: MNHEY and SVGAGI. CDR3 length: 16 amino acids. The CDR3 region has the DNA TGTGCCAGCAGTTACTCGATGGTGGGGACAGGGTATGGCTACACCTTC. It is translated as CASSYSMVGTGYGYTF.

The V call is TRBV5-1, the J call TRBJ2-5, with TRBD2 as a possible D gene (5 bases). The end of the DNA fits TRBJ2-7 better, so the J call may be wrong. From germline, CDR1 is SGHRS and CDR2 YFSETQ. This CDR3 is built from 13 residues. In DNA form, the CDR3 reads TGCGCCAGCAGCTACGGGAATTTCTACGAGCAGTACTTC. It encodes CASSYGNFYEQYF.

This clone occurred once. This chain joins TRBV5-4 and TRBJ1-2; 7 bases line up with TRBD1. CDR1 and CDR2 from the germline V gene are SGHNT and YYREEE (reference sequence). V gave up 3 bases and J gave up 7 bases; unmatched junction bases: 12. The CDR3 is 15 amino acids. The CDR3: CASSSETGEGVGYTF. The CDR3 region has the DNA TGTGCCAGCAGCTCAGAAACAGGGGAAGGAGTTGGCTACACCTTC.

J is TRBJ1-2 and V is TRBV6-5; 7 bases fit TRBD1. The CDR3 sequence is 12 residues long. V shed 7 bases and J 5 bases; nucleotides not matched to a gene: 4. Looked up from germline, CDR1 is MNHEY and CDR2 is SVGAGI. CDR3 coding DNA: TGTGCCAGCAATACACAGGGGTATGGCTACACCTTC. Residues: CASNTQGYGYTF.

The V gene is TRBV19, the J gene TRBJ1-1; perhaps TRBD1 as D (6 bases). Germline-derived CDR1 and CDR2 are LNHDA and SQIVND (reference sequence). Trimming stripped 5 bases from V and 5 bases from J, with 18 bases between. The CDR3 has 15 residues. The CDR3 region has the DNA TGTGCCAGTAGTCTGCCACAGGGTATCGGGACTGAAGCTTTCTTT. Protein: CASSLPQGIGTEAFF.

The gene calls are TRBV5-8 and TRBJ2-7; TRBD1 aligns across 10 bases. In germline, CDR1 is SGHTS, CDR2 YDEGEE. This CDR3 comprises 14 residues. The junction had 4 bases not matched to a gene; V was cut back by 4 bases and J by 3 bases. The CDR3 loop is CASSDRDRGYEQYF. In DNA form, the CDR3 reads TGTGCCAGCAGCGACCGGGACAGGGGCTACGAGCAGTACTTC.

V gene TRBV5-6 combines with J gene TRBJ1-2, with TRBD1 as a possible D gene (6 bases). CDR1 and CDR2 (germline): SGHDT, YYEEEE. The CDR3 runs to 13 residues. The germline V and J ends were trimmed by 3 bases and 6 bases, with 12 bases remaining between them. Here the CDR3 reads CASSWAGANGYTF. As DNA, the CDR3 is TGTGCCAGCAGCTGGGCGGGGGCGAATGGCTACACCTTC.

This chain uses TRBV4-1 with TRBJ2-7; D perhaps matches TRBD2 (5 bases). The CDR3 contains 15 residues. Trimming shortened V by 4 bases and J by 0 bases, and 13 bases separated the two germline ends. CDR1 is MGHRA, CDR2 YSYEKL, per germline. In DNA, the CDR3 is TGCGCCAGCAGCCCATACCTTGGGAGCTCCTACGAGCAGTACTTC. Translation: CASSPYLGSSYEQYF.

The chain combines TRBV5-6 with TRBJ2-3; D may correspond to TRBD1 or TRBD2 (5 bases each). With 3 bases removed from V and 5 bases from J, the gap between germline ends came to 19 bases. There are 16 residues in the CDR3. CDR1 SGHDT and CDR2 YYEEEE come from the germline V gene. CDR3 amino acids: CASSSYEQGRGDTQYF. The CDR3 DNA sequence: TGTGCCAGCAGCTCCTATGAGCAGGGCCGGGGAGATACGCAGTATTTT.

The CDR3 protein is CASSLGGSGDRYEQYF. CDR3 in DNA: TGTGCCAGCAGCTTAGGAGGTAGCGGGGACCGCTACGAGCAGTACTTC. The chain combines TRBV11-3 with TRBJ2-7; 8 bases line up with TRBD2. CDR3 length equals 16 residues. Looked up from germline, CDR1 is SGHNT and CDR2 is YENEEA. V lost 1 base, J lost 3 bases, and 8 bases stayed unmatched.

This rearrangement joins TRBV5-6 to TRBJ1-2; the D is unclear. V lost 0 bases and J 1 base, leaving 7 bases between the germline ends. The length of the CDR3 is 14 residues. Looked up from germline, CDR1 is SGHDT and CDR2 is YYEEEE. The CDR3 DNA reads as TGTGCCAGCAGCTTGGGAGAGGTTAACTATGGCTACACCTTC. As protein: CASSLGEVNYGYTF.

The V call is TRBV4-1, the J call TRBJ2-5; TRBD1 aligns across 8 bases. This CDR3 spans 15 amino acids. Germline CDR1 is MGHRA and CDR2 is YSYEKL. Trimming took 4 bases from V and 5 from J; bases not matched to a gene: 9. Here the CDR3 reads CASSLGQGIGETQYF. The CDR3 coding sequence is TGCGCCAGCAGCCTTGGACAGGGCATTGGGGAGACCCAGTACTTC.

The rearrangement links TRBV7-8 to TRBJ2-7; TRBD2 aligns across 13 bases. Germline CDR1 and CDR2: SGHVS and FQNEAQ. J was trimmed by 0 bases and V by 3 bases; bases with no gene match: 5. This CDR3 region has 17 residues. The CDR3 DNA sequence: TGTGCCAGCAGCTTTGGGACTAGCGGGGCGAGCTCCTACGAGCAGTACTTC. Residues: CASSFGTSGASSYEQYF.

The chain uses TRBV7-9 and TRBJ1-1; D remains ambiguous. The germline CDR1 and CDR2 sequences are SEHNR and FQNEAQ (reference sequence). The ends were cut back, 6 bases at V and 1 base at J, with 6 bases in the middle. The CDR3 length is 12 residues. This CDR3 reads CASRPGNTEAFF. In DNA form, the CDR3 reads TGTGCCAGCAGACCAGGGAACACTGAAGCTTTCTTT.

The chain uses TRBV5-1 and TRBJ2-6, with D perhaps matching TRBD1 (5 bases). The CDR3 runs to 17 residues. The V and J ends lost 0 bases and 0 bases respectively, with 10 bases between them. From germline, CDR1 is SGHRS and CDR2 YFSETQ. Here the CDR3 reads CASSLEQVDSGANVLTF. CDR3 DNA: TGCGCCAGCAGCTTGGAACAGGTTGACTCTGGGGCCAACGTCCTGACTTTC.